The 12 T cell receptor beta chains in this list originate from one sample, sequenced in a study of technical replicates of blood from a few donors. Profiling relied on immunoSEQ multiplex PCR, and the TCRdb table lists in-frame clones only, not all of them. The sample has about 60,000 clones, around 87% seen once. Sequencing was carried out using PBMCs. Every receptor here comes from a human donor in good health. Some clones in this sample may be carry-over from other donors' samples.

The chain recombines TRBV6-5 with TRBJ2-2, with a weak D call TRBD1 (5 bases). The CDR3 length is 15 residues. Germline lookup yields CDR1 MNHEY and CDR2 SVGAGI. V was shortened by 4 bases and J by 3 bases, with 12 bases between the two germline ends. The CDR3 region has the DNA TGTGCCAGCAGTTCCCCCAGGGCCTACACCGGGGAGCTGTTTTTT. Residues: CASSSPRAYTGELFF.

V usage is TRBV4-1 and J usage is TRBJ2-7; TRBD2 is a possible D gene (6 bases). The V end lost 1 base, the J end lost 0 bases, and 13 bases lay between the germline ends. From germline, CDR1 is MGHRA and CDR2 YSYEKL. The CDR3 loop spans 16 amino acids. CDR3 sequence reads: CASSQAWTKSSYEQYF. The CDR3, as DNA: TGCGCCAGCAGCCAAGCGTGGACTAAGAGCTCCTACGAGCAGTACTTC.

The rearrangement links TRBV4-3 to TRBJ1-1; the D is unclear. This CDR3 has 14 residues. V lost 0 bases and J 0 bases, leaving 5 bases between the germline ends. Germline V gene sequence: CDR1 LGHNA, CDR2 YSLEER. CDR3 sequence reads: CASSQEPMNTEAFF. For the CDR3, the DNA is TGCGCCAGCAGCCAAGAACCTATGAACACTGAAGCTTTCTTT.

The chain joins TRBV29-1 to TRBJ1-1; D remains unclear. V was cut by 2 bases and J by 7 bases, with 14 bases left in between. The CDR3 spans 13 residues. CDR1 SQVTM and CDR2 ANQGSEA come from the germline V gene. The CDR3 is CSVESSTRGEAFF. The CDR3 nucleotides are TGCAGCGTTGAATCTTCCACACGCGGTGAAGCTTTCTTT.

This clone was counted a few times. This sequence joins TRBV30 and TRBJ1-2, with D tentatively TRBD1 (6 bases). Trimming took off 5 bases at V and 8 bases at J, with 15 bases between the two ends. The CDR3 sequence is 12 residues long. In germline, CDR1 is GTSNPN, CDR2 SVGIG (reference sequence). The CDR3 sequence is CAWSTGPRGYTF. DNA for the CDR3: TGTGCCTGGTCTACAGGGCCCAGGGGCTACACCTTC.

The rearrangement uses TRBV29-1 and TRBJ2-5; D is possibly TRBD2 (5 bases). Germline V gives CDR1 SQVTM, CDR2 ANQGSEA. Trimming cost V 7 bases and J 3 bases, with 9 bases left between them. The CDR3 is made up of 11 amino acids. The CDR3 sequence is CSAGREETQYF. CDR3 DNA: TGCAGCGCCGGGCGGGAAGAGACCCAGTACTTC.

This sequence joins TRBV15 and TRBJ1-2; 9 nucleotides agree with TRBD1. Germline values: CDR1 LNHNV, CDR2 YYDKDF (reference sequence). V lost 0 bases to trimming and J lost 3 bases; unmatched junction nucleotides: 2. The CDR3 contains 15 residues. Written as DNA, the CDR3 is TGTGCCACCAGCAGAGATCGGGACAGGGACTATGGCTACACCTTC. Residues: CATSRDRDRDYGYTF.

The chain recombines TRBV5-6 with TRBJ1-2, with TRBD1 matching over 12 bases. J was trimmed by 5 bases and V by 3 bases; bases with no gene match: 5. CDR1 is SGHDT, CDR2 YYEEEE, per germline. The CDR3 is made up of 15 amino acids. The CDR3 reads CASSSRDRGLYGYTF. The CDR3 region has the DNA TGTGCCAGCAGCTCGAGGGACAGGGGGCTGTATGGCTACACCTTC.

V usage is TRBV11-3 and J usage is TRBJ2-7; 11 positions match TRBD1. The J segment lost 6 bases and the V segment lost 4 bases, leaving 8 bases of the junction unmatched. There are 15 residues in the CDR3. Germline V CDR1 and CDR2: SGHNT, YENEEA. The CDR3 region is CASSWTGGVGVEQYF. CDR3 nucleotides: TGTGCCAGCAGCTGGACAGGGGGCGTTGGCGTCGAGCAGTACTTC.

The rearrangement uses TRBV15 and TRBJ1-1; a weak D match, TRBD1 (5 bases). CDR1 is LNHNV, CDR2 YYDKDF, per germline (reference sequence). V gave up 8 bases and J gave up 5 bases, with 9 bases separating them. The CDR3 is 11 amino acids. As DNA, the CDR3 is TGTGCCACCGGGACTCGGACTGAAGCTTTCTTT. This encodes CATGTRTEAFF.

This clone has a single count. The rearrangement links TRBV6-5 to TRBJ2-7; 7 bases are a match to TRBD1. J was trimmed by 5 bases and V by 2 bases; bases with no gene match: 6. Germline CDR1 is MNHEY and CDR2 is SVGAGI. The CDR3 sequence is 14 residues long. The CDR3 DNA reads TGTGCCAGCAGTTACAGGGGGCTAGGGCACGAGCAGTACTTC. Translated: CASSYRGLGHEQYF.

CDR3 residues: CASSPIREVYEQYF. The CDR3 bases are TGTGCCAGCTCACCAATACGGGAGGTCTACGAGCAGTACTTC. The V and J genes are TRBV18 and TRBJ2-7; TRBD2 agrees at 7 bases. V dropped 2 bases and J dropped 3; count of bases not matched to a gene: 4. Germline values: CDR1 KGHSH, CDR2 LQKENI. The CDR3 consists of 14 residues.